The 15 T cell receptor beta chains presented below share a single source sample, sequenced in a study of identical twins. In TCRdb, the 5' RACE reads were re-called with MiXCR into one record per CDR3 protein. Of around 480,000 distinct CDR3 sequences in the sample, 12% to 15% were seen once. This sample was shared with a second study, whose subject was yellow fever vaccine responses in identical twins.

Sequenced: CD4+ T cells sorted from blood. The receptors stem from a woman aged 18-35 years in good health.

At least ten counts were recorded for this clonotype. Mismatch with germline at one junction end may stem from a read error. The chain carries TRBV5-1 and TRBJ1-5; possible D gene TRBD1, 6 bases. In germline, CDR1 is SGHRS, CDR2 YFSETQ. The CDR3 is 14 amino acids. CDR3 loop: CASSLGGSNQPQHF. DNA of the CDR3: TGTGCCAGCAGTTTAGGGGGTAGCAATCAGCCCCAGCATTTT.

This clonotype was counted many times. The CDR3 spells CASGVPGQGITEAFF. As DNA, the CDR3 is TGTGCCAGTGGAGTACCGGGACAGGGGATCACTGAAGCTTTCTTT. The chain combines TRBV2 with TRBJ1-1; 10 bases map to TRBD1. This CDR3 spans 15 amino acids. The J segment lost 4 bases and the V segment lost 9 bases, leaving 11 bases of the junction unmatched. Germline CDR1 SNHLY, CDR2 FYNNEI. Supplemented by reference TRBV2 and TRBJ1-1, the full variable domain reads EPEVTQTPSHQVTQMGQEVILRCVPISNHLYFYWYRQILGQKVEFLVSFYNNEISEKSEIFDDQFSVERPDGSNFTLKIRSTKLEDSAMYFCASGVPGQGITEAFFGQGTRLTVV.

In its sample, this clonotype was seen a few times. This chain uses TRBV20-1 with TRBJ2-2, with 8 bases identical to TRBD2. This CDR3 comprises 15 residues. Trimming removed 6 bases from V and 3 bases from J; junction bases left unmatched: 9. Germline CDR1 reads DFQATT; CDR2 reads SNEGSKA (reference sequence). The CDR3 sequence: CSAPAERGYTGELFF. In nucleotides, the CDR3 is TGCAGTGCCCCGGCGGAGCGGGGGTACACCGGGGAGCTGTTTTTT.

This clonotype was observed at least ten times. This sequence joins TRBV5-1 and TRBJ1-1; D ambiguous. Trimming removed 0 bases from V and 0 bases from J, with 9 bases in between. There are 15 residues in the CDR3. CDR1 and CDR2 from the germline V gene are SGHRS and YFSETQ. CDR3 DNA: TGCGCCAGCAGCTTGGAGGGAGGAATGAACACTGAAGCTTTCTTT. Its protein is CASSLEGGMNTEAFF.

This clonotype has a handful of counts. CDR3: CASSSPGLYNEQFF. The CDR3, as DNA: TGTGCCAGCAGCTCCCCGGGACTTTACAATGAGCAGTTCTTC. The V call is TRBV5-6, the J call TRBJ2-1; possible D gene TRBD2, 6 bases. CDR1 and CDR2 from the germline V gene are SGHDT and YYEEEE. CDR3 length: 14 residues. Trimming took 3 bases from V and 4 from J, leaving 11 bases between them. Full variable domain (outside the CDR3, taken from reference TRBV5-6 and TRBJ2-1): DAGVTQSPTHLIKTRGQQVTLRCSPKSGHDTVSWYQQALGQGPQFIFQYYEEEERQRGNFPDRFSGHQFPNYSSELNVNALLLGDSALYLCASSSPGLYNEQFFGPGTRLTVL.

The chain employs TRBV14 and TRBJ2-1; 14 nucleotides align to TRBD2. CDR3 length equals 16 residues. The ends lost 3 bases at V and 7 bases at J; junction bases unmatched: 5. Germline CDR1 and CDR2: SGHDN and FVKESK. The CDR3 DNA reads as TGTGCCAGCAGCCACGGGACTAGCGGGAGATGGAATGAGCAGTTCTTC. As protein: CASSHGTSGRWNEQFF. The full variable domain, completed using reference TRBV14 and TRBJ2-1, is EAGVTQFPSHSVIEKGQTVTLRCDPISGHDNLYWYRRVMGKEIKFLLHFVKESKQDESGMPNNRFLAERTGGTYSTLKVQPAELEDSGVYFCASSHGTSGRWNEQFFGPGTRLTVL.

As concerns this clonotype: Just one base apart from a much larger clone, this may be a read error. The gene calls are TRBV28 and TRBJ2-2; possible D gene TRBD1, 5 bases. The V gene's germline CDR1 is MDHEN and CDR2 SYDVKM. The CDR3 length is 15 residues. The CDR3 region is CASTPRTPNNGELFF. For the CDR3, the DNA is TGTGCCAGCACCCCCAGGACACCGAACAACGGGGAGCTGTTTTTT.

This clonotype was counted many times. The chain is built from TRBV5-1 and TRBJ2-3; D not certain. V shed 1 base and J shed 4 bases, with 10 bases lying between them. CDR1 SGHRS and CDR2 YFSETQ come from the germline V gene. This CDR3 comprises 14 residues. CDR3 DNA sequence: TGCGCCAGCAGCTTGAATTTGGGTTCAGATACGCAGTATTTT. Translation gives CASSLNLGSDTQYF.

Turning to this clonotype: An end of the junction differs from the germline gene, which may be a read error. The gene calls are TRBV2 and TRBJ2-4, with 9 bases that match TRBD1. This CDR3 comprises 13 residues. CDR1 SNHLY and CDR2 FYNNEI come from the germline V gene. The DNA of the CDR3 is TGTGCCAGCAGTGAAGCGTCCGGGACAGGGCTCGCCTTC. It specifies CASSEASGTGLAF.

The table lists this clonotype with a few counts. The rearrangement joins TRBV11-2 to TRBJ2-1, with 11 bases aligning to TRBD1. V lost 0 bases to trimming and J lost 7 bases; unmatched junction nucleotides: 11. Germline loops: CDR1 SGHAT, CDR2 FQNNGV. The CDR3 totals 18 residues. CDR3 protein: CASSLDPPGTGGKNEQFF. Here the CDR3 DNA reads TGTGCCAGCAGCTTAGACCCCCCCGGGACAGGGGGTAAAAATGAGCAGTTCTTC.

This clonotype showed up just a few times. This chain joins TRBV3-1 and TRBJ2-1; perhaps TRBD2 as D (6 bases). The CDR3 covers 16 residues. With 4 bases removed from V and 4 bases from J, the gap between germline ends came to 17 bases. CDR1 and CDR2 from the germline V gene are LGHDT and YNNKEL (reference sequence). CDR3 in amino acids: CASSLSGGGIYNEQFF. The CDR3 nucleotides are TGTGCCAGCAGCCTCTCAGGCGGCGGGATTTACAATGAGCAGTTCTTC.

This clonotype was detected ten times or more. The chain combines TRBV12-3 or TRBV12-4 with TRBJ1-1; no clear D gene. The CDR3 runs to 14 residues. V lost 5 bases, J lost 3 bases, and 13 bases lay in between. The CDR3 coding sequence is TGTGCCAGCAGTCCCGCAGCGTCGGACACTGAAGCTTTCTTT. It specifies CASSPAASDTEAFF.

The V and J genes are TRBV6-1 and TRBJ2-7; the match to TRBD1 covers 8 bases. The trim removed 6 bases at V and 2 bases at J, leaving 6 bases unmatched. CDR3 length: 14 residues. Germline V gives CDR1 MNHNS, CDR2 SASEGT. The CDR3 sequence: CASRVGTGTYEQYF. CDR3 nucleotides: TGTGCCAGCAGAGTAGGGACAGGAACCTACGAGCAGTACTTC.

The chain combines TRBV9 with TRBJ2-1, with 9 bases that match TRBD2. V shed 8 bases, J shed 2 bases, and the junction held 8 bases outside the gene matches. The CDR3 runs to 15 residues. Germline V CDR1 and CDR2: SGDLS, YYNGEE. The CDR3: CASQSGGSTYNEQFF. The CDR3 nucleotides read TGTGCCAGTCAGAGCGGGGGGTCGACCTACAATGAGCAGTTCTTC.

The V call is TRBV5-6, the J call TRBJ2-3; tentatively, D is TRBD1 (6 bases). The CDR3 loop spans 16 amino acids. V lost 1 base, J lost 3 bases, and 15 bases lay in between. Germline lookup yields CDR1 SGHDT and CDR2 YYEEEE. CDR3 loop: CASSLIFGRGTDTQYF. In DNA, the CDR3 is TGTGCCAGCAGCTTGATCTTCGGCAGGGGAACAGATACGCAGTATTTT.